The clone carrying this TCR beta chain has ten or more counts. Antigen specificity is unknown. CDR3 size: 17 residues. Germline V lookup: CDR1 MDHEN, CDR2 SYDVKM. After removal of 6 bases from V and 5 bases from J, the junction contained 18 bases not matched to a gene. The data belong to a study of T cells in Graves' hyperthyroidism and ophthalmopathy. Study-wide findings and caveats: The authors' 13 V-J model separated ophthalmopathy from stable hyperthyroidism. Ophthalmopathy, as predicted by the model, came a median approximately 5.9 months after the prediction.

Active moderate-to-severe ophthalmopathy, Clinical Activity Score at least 3, NOSPECS at least 4, under 3 months' duration. PBMCs came from more than 8.5 ml fresh peripheral blood. Amplification of TCR beta CDR3 regions was performed using RNA transcripts as template. Researchers ran a first-round RT-PCR on the TCR CDR3 using the HTBI primer set. TCRdb re-derived calls from the multiplex PCR reads in MiXCR, one entry per CDR3 protein. Of 360,000 or so distinct CDR3 sequences in the sample, 15% to 20% were seen once. This chain connects TRBV28 to TRBJ2-7; 8 bases are a match to TRBD2. Sequenced sample: blood. This receptor was identified in a woman in her forties with Graves' ophthalmopathy. The CDR3 reads CASSFNPQGSGNDEQYF. The DNA for the CDR3 is TGTGCCAGCAGCTTTAATCCCCAGGGTAGCGGGAACGACGAGCAGTACTTC.